What follows are 18 T cell receptor beta chains derived from one specimen sequenced in a study of T cell responses to AZD1222 COVID-19 vaccine. Assay used: immunoSEQ multiplex PCR; TCRdb lists only in-frame clones, some missing. The data contain over 130,000 clones, about 89% of them singletons. The specimen was peripheral blood, collected 28 days after the second dose of the MenACWY control vaccine. The receptors were sampled from an adult who received the MenACWY meningococcal vaccine as a control.

This clone was seen more than once but under ten times. The rearrangement links TRBV28 to TRBJ1-5; tentative D call: TRBD1 (6 bases). Germline V gene lookup returns CDR1 MDHEN and CDR2 SYDVKM. The length of the CDR3 is 12 residues. The CDR3 DNA sequence: TGTGCAGGGGGGACCCGCAATCAGCCCCAGCATTTT. Translated, it gives CAGGTRNQPQHF.

This chain uses TRBV7-3 with TRBJ2-2, with D possibly matching TRBD2 (5 bases). Germline V CDR1 and CDR2: SGHTA, FQGTGA. The CDR3 has 16 residues. Trimming stripped 5 bases from V and 5 bases from J, with 18 bases between. The CDR3 DNA is TGTGCCAGCAGCCAAATGGCCGGGCGGGCAACCGGGGAGCTGTTTTTT. Residues: CASSQMAGRATGELFF.

The rearrangement links TRBV18 to TRBJ2-1; perhaps TRBD1 as D (6 bases). Trimming took 4 bases from V and 4 from J, leaving 17 bases between them. The CDR3 sequence is 16 residues long. Per germline, CDR1 KGHSH and CDR2 LQKENI. This CDR3 is CASSRVPGVGYNEQFF. The CDR3 DNA is TGTGCCAGCTCACGAGTCCCAGGGGTCGGGTACAATGAGCAGTTCTTC.

The gene calls are TRBV9 and TRBJ2-5, with D possibly matching TRBD1 (5 bases). The germline V gene has CDR1 SGDLS and CDR2 YYNGEE. Trimming took off 3 bases at V and 0 bases at J, with 12 bases between the two ends. The CDR3 is made up of 15 amino acids. The CDR3 DNA reads TGTGCCAGCAGCGCCCAGGGATACTACCAAGAGACCCAGTACTTC. Protein product: CASSAQGYYQETQYF.

The V gene is TRBV30, the J gene TRBJ2-7, with 9 bases matching TRBD2. This CDR3 contains 18 residues. CDR1 and CDR2 (germline): GTSNPN, SVGIG (reference sequence). V was clipped by 1 base and J by 0 bases; unmatched bases: 13. The CDR3 sequence: CAWSGYGTSPKNSYEQYF. The CDR3 DNA is TGTGCCTGGAGTGGCTACGGGACTAGCCCGAAAAACTCCTACGAGCAGTACTTC.

In its sample, this clone was seen once. This chain connects TRBV10-3 to TRBJ2-1; 8 bases match TRBD2. The CDR3 loop spans 14 amino acids. Germline-derived CDR1 and CDR2 are ENHRY and SYGVKD. The V and J ends lost 5 bases and 7 bases, in that order; junction bases with no gene match: 7. Here the CDR3 reads CAISMAGGGNEQFF. The CDR3 DNA sequence: TGTGCCATCAGTATGGCGGGAGGTGGGAATGAGCAGTTCTTC.

This chain joins TRBV7-2 and TRBJ2-3; 7 bases align to TRBD2. The CDR3 consists of 14 residues. V trimming: 5 bases; J trimming: 5 bases; junction bases outside the gene matches: 7. Per germline, CDR1 SGHTA and CDR2 FQGNSA. CDR3 in DNA: TGTGCCAGCAGCCCCGGGGGGTCGGGAGATACGCAGTATTTT. It yields the protein CASSPGGSGDTQYF. Based on the CDR3 plus reference TRBV7-2 and TRBJ2-3, the full variable domain is GAGVSQSPSNKVTEKGKDVELRCDPISGHTALYWYRQSLGQGLEFLIYFQGNSAPDKSGLPSDRFSAERTGGSVSTLTIQRTQQEDSAVYLCASSPGGSGDTQYFGPGTRLTVL.

V usage is TRBV15 and J usage is TRBJ2-2, with a possible D match to TRBD2 (6 bases). Germline V gene data show CDR1 as LNHNV and CDR2 as YYDKDF (reference sequence). Deletions cut 8 bases from V and 7 bases from J, with 8 bases between. The CDR3 runs to 11 residues. CDR3 sequence reads: CATATSGELFF. CDR3 sequence (DNA): TGTGCCACCGCGACTAGCGGGGAGCTGTTTTTT.

This chain links TRBV5-8 with TRBJ1-6; D call uncertain. Germline CDR1 SGHTS, CDR2 YDEGEE. The CDR3 runs 13 residues. V was shortened by 4 bases and J by 7 bases, with 9 bases between the two germline ends. Here the CDR3 DNA reads TGTGCCAGCAGCCCAGAGACCAATTCACCCCTCCACTTT. This encodes CASSPETNSPLHF.

The chain employs TRBV10-1 and TRBJ2-6; D ambiguous. The CDR3 has 13 residues. Deletions cut 2 bases from V and 3 bases from J, with 2 bases between. From germline, CDR1 is WNHNN and CDR2 SYGVQD (reference sequence). The CDR3 DNA reads TGCGCCAGCAGTGAGGGTGGGGCCAACGTCCTGACTTTC. Its protein is CASSEGGANVLTF.

This clone was seen just once. The chain links TRBV6-6 to TRBJ1-4, with unresolved D. The CDR3 is made up of 13 amino acids. Germline V gives CDR1 MNHNY, CDR2 SVGAGI (reference sequence). Deletions cut 7 bases from V and 7 bases from J, with 13 bases between. The CDR3 DNA reads TGTGCCAGCACCCCACGGGAGGGTGAAAAACTGTTTTTT. Amino acids: CASTPREGEKLFF.

The CDR3 nucleotides are TGTGCCAGTCAGGAGGGCCCTCGGAACAATGAGCAGTTCTTC. Its protein product is CASQEGPRNNEQFF. This chain uses TRBV5-5 with TRBJ2-1; weak D call: TRBD2 (6 bases). CDR3 length equals 14 residues. Deletions cut 8 bases from V and 5 bases from J, with 17 bases between. The germline V gene has CDR1 SGHKS and CDR2 YYEKEE (reference sequence).

The genes are TRBV5-1 and TRBJ2-5; 10 bases align to TRBD2. With 0 bases clipped from V and 5 bases from J, the junction kept 7 bases outside the gene matches. This CDR3 has 16 residues. Germline V gene sequence: CDR1 SGHRS, CDR2 YFSETQ. As DNA, the CDR3 is TGCGCCAGCAGCTTGGGGCTAGCGGGAGCGCTGGAGACCCAGTACTTC. Translating gives CASSLGLAGALETQYF.

The genes are TRBV3-1 (or the pseudogene TRBV3-2) and TRBJ2-2; maybe TRBD2 (5 bases). The CDR3 runs to 15 residues. Germline assignment: CDR1 LGHDT and CDR2 YNNKEL (reference sequence). Trimming left V 4 bases short and J 1 base short, with 10 bases between. CDR3 nucleotide sequence: TGTGCCAGCAGCCCCGTCAGCGGGAACACCGGGGAGCTGTTTTTT. Its translation is CASSPVSGNTGELFF.

This chain links TRBV6-1 with TRBJ2-7; no clear D gene. CDR3 length: 13 residues. V was cut by 2 bases and J by 4 bases, with 9 bases left in between. From germline, CDR1 is MNHNS and CDR2 SASEGT. The CDR3, as DNA: TGTGCCAGCAGTGAATTAGAAAGTTACGAGCAGTACTTC. Translation gives CASSELESYEQYF.

The chain joins TRBV6-5 to TRBJ2-3; no clear D. The V end lost 5 bases, the J end lost 3 bases, and 12 bases lay between the germline ends. In germline, CDR1 is MNHEY, CDR2 SVGAGI. This CDR3 contains 14 residues. CDR3 coding DNA: TGTGCCAGCAGTCCAGCTGCATCGACAGATACGCAGTATTTT. Translating gives CASSPAASTDTQYF.

V usage is TRBV12-3 or TRBV12-4 and J usage is TRBJ2-1, with D maybe TRBD1 (6 bases). V lost 6 bases, J lost 3 bases, and 9 bases lay in between. The CDR3 consists of 13 residues. CDR3 in DNA: TGTGCCAGCAGAGGGGGTTACTACAATGAGCAGTTCTTC. Translating gives CASRGGYYNEQFF.

This clone was counted between two and nine times. The V and J genes are TRBV19 and TRBJ2-1; 10 bases are a match to TRBD2. V shed 2 bases, J shed 2 bases, and the junction held 0 bases outside the gene matches. The germline CDR1 and CDR2 sequences are LNHDA and SQIVND (reference sequence). This CDR3 is 15 amino acids long. As DNA, the CDR3 is TGTGCCAGTAGTATAACTAGCGGGACCTACAATGAGCAGTTCTTC. Protein sequence: CASSITSGTYNEQFF.